Each of the 19 T cell receptor beta chains below was sequenced from the same sample in a study of siplizumab effects on memory and regulatory T cells. The data were produced by immunoSEQ multiplex PCR, yet TCRdb's version contains in-frame clones alone and is incomplete. The table lists tens of thousands of clones, roughly 89% of them singletons. The sample taken for sequencing was Tregs sorted from blood. These receptors all stem from a human donor in good health.

The rearrangement links TRBV5-1 to TRBJ1-1; 7 nucleotides match TRBD1. With V trimmed by 4 bases and J by 8 bases, 2 bases remained unmatched. From germline, CDR1 is SGHRS and CDR2 YFSETQ. The CDR3 is 11 amino acids. CDR3 amino acids: CASSMTGEAFF. CDR3 in DNA: TGCGCCAGCAGCATGACAGGGGAAGCTTTCTTT.

The V call is TRBV18, the J call TRBJ2-7, with TRBD2 matching over 9 bases. J gave up 3 bases and V 0 bases, and 0 bases lay outside the gene matches. The length of the CDR3 is 14 residues. Germline CDR1 KGHSH, CDR2 LQKENI. CDR3 in DNA: TGTGCCAGCTCACCACCTAGCGGGGGCTACGAGCAGTACTTC. It is translated as CASSPPSGGYEQYF.

The table lists this clone with a count of one. The CDR3 sequence: CASSSTRGGVGETQYF. Here the CDR3 DNA reads TGTGCCAGCAGCTCCACAAGGGGGGGGGTTGGAGAGACCCAGTACTTC. V is TRBV7-9 and J is TRBJ2-5; D may be TRBD2 (7 bases). Germline V CDR1 and CDR2: SEHNR, FQNEAQ (reference sequence). There are 16 residues in the CDR3. The germline V and J ends were trimmed by 4 bases and 4 bases, with 19 bases remaining between them.

The J gene is TRBJ2-2, the V gene TRBV6-5, with D uncertain. The CDR3 has 14 amino acids. Germline CDR1 reads MNHEY; CDR2 reads SVGAGI. Deletions cut 6 bases from V and 2 bases from J, with 10 bases between. The CDR3 region is CASRVKGNTGELFF. CDR3 nucleotides: TGTGCCAGCAGAGTTAAGGGTAACACCGGGGAGCTGTTTTTT.

The sample holds a few counts of this clone. The genes are TRBV19 and TRBJ2-1; TRBD2 aligns across 15 bases. Germline CDR1 is LNHDA and CDR2 is SQIVND (reference sequence). The CDR3 extends over 16 amino acids. Trimming removed 7 bases from V and 9 bases from J; junction bases left unmatched: 10. Here the CDR3 reads CASNRIGLAGGVEQFF. The DNA for the CDR3 is TGTGCCAGTAACCGAATAGGACTAGCGGGGGGGGTTGAGCAGTTCTTC.

The chain recombines TRBV14 with TRBJ2-5; 9 bases line up with TRBD2. The CDR3 sequence is 17 residues long. The V gene end was trimmed by 1 base and the J gene end by 4 bases; junction bases not matched to a gene: 10. Germline V CDR1 and CDR2: SGHDN, FVKESK. The CDR3 region has the DNA TGTGCCAGCAGCCAAGGGGGAGCGGGGGGATATGGAGAGACCCAGTACTTC. Amino acid sequence: CASSQGGAGGYGETQYF.

This rearrangement joins TRBV2 to TRBJ2-3; 8 nucleotides match TRBD2. CDR1 SNHLY and CDR2 FYNNEI come from the germline V gene. Trimming at V came to 7 bases and at J to 5 bases, leaving 8 bases not matched to a gene. CDR3 size: 14 residues. In nucleotides, the CDR3 is TGTGCCAGCAACGGCGGGGGGAAAGGAGATACGCAGTATTTT. The encoded protein is CASNGGGKGDTQYF. Variable domain in full (rest from reference TRBV2 and TRBJ2-3): EPEVTQTPSHQVTQMGQEVILRCVPISNHLYFYWYRQILGQKVEFLVSFYNNEISEKSEIFDDQFSVERPDGSNFTLKIRSTKLEDSAMYFCASNGGGKGDTQYFGPGTRLTVL.

The chain recombines TRBV20-1 with TRBJ1-1; D is unclear. Germline assignment: CDR1 DFQATT and CDR2 SNEGSKA (reference sequence). V lost 6 bases and J lost 2, with 7 bases in between. CDR3 length equals 11 residues. CDR3 amino acids: CSARLNTEAFF. CDR3 in DNA: TGCAGTGCGAGACTAAACACTGAAGCTTTCTTT.

The rearrangement links TRBV27 to TRBJ2-6, with 9 bases aligning to TRBD1. Looked up from germline, CDR1 is MNHEY and CDR2 is SMNVEV (reference sequence). Trimming at V came to 9 bases and at J to 4 bases, leaving 4 bases not matched to a gene. This CDR3 comprises 14 residues. CDR3 amino acids: CASRTGDGANVLTF. The CDR3 bases are TGTGCCAGTCGGACAGGGGACGGGGCCAACGTCCTGACTTTC.

There are a few counts of this clone. V usage is TRBV30 and J usage is TRBJ1-3; no reliable D call. This CDR3 contains 12 residues. Germline loops: CDR1 GTSNPN, CDR2 SVGIG (reference sequence). The germline V and J ends were trimmed by 0 bases and 4 bases, with 4 bases remaining between them. The CDR3 loop reads CAWSVVGNTIYF. CDR3 bases: TGTGCCTGGAGTGTGGTCGGAAACACCATATATTTT. The whole variable domain, filled in from reference TRBV30 and TRBJ1-3, reads SQTIHQWPATLVQPVGSPLSLECTVEGTSNPNLYWYRQAAGRGLQLLFYSVGIGQISSEVPQNLSASRPQDRQFILSSKKLLLSDSGFYLCAWSVVGNTIYFGEGSWLTVV.

This chain's CDR3 is CATSRGFSGNTIYF. Here the CDR3 DNA reads TGTGCCACCAGCAGGGGATTCTCTGGAAACACCATATATTTT. V usage is TRBV15 and J usage is TRBJ1-3; D remains unclear. V shed 3 bases and J shed 0 bases, with 6 bases lying between them. CDR1 and CDR2 from the germline V gene are LNHNV and YYDKDF (reference sequence). CDR3 length: 14 amino acids.

The chain links TRBV29-1 to TRBJ1-1; a possible D gene is TRBD1 (6 bases). V was clipped by 6 bases and J by 4 bases, with 12 bases between them. This CDR3 contains 12 residues. Germline V CDR1 and CDR2: SQVTM, ANQGSEA. CDR3 residues: CSVKGGGTEAFF. The CDR3 bases are TGCAGCGTCAAGGGAGGGGGCACTGAAGCTTTCTTT.

V usage is TRBV5-1 and J usage is TRBJ2-4, with a weak D call TRBD2 (6 bases). V gave up 7 bases and J gave up 1 base, with 21 bases separating them. CDR1 is SGHRS and CDR2 is YFSETQ in the germline V gene. This CDR3 is 17 amino acids long. CDR3 nucleotides: TGCGCCAGCGCGGAGGGGACGGTGATATCGGCCAAAAACATTCAGTACTTC. It yields the protein CASAEGTVISAKNIQYF.

This clone was counted a single time. V gene TRBV7-9 combines with J gene TRBJ1-1, with D possibly being TRBD1 (5 bases). This CDR3 spans 13 amino acids. V was cut by 8 bases and J by 1 base, with 11 bases left in between. CDR1 is SEHNR, CDR2 FQNEAQ, per germline (reference sequence). DNA of the CDR3: TGTGCCAGCCAACGGGGCTGGAACACTGAAGCTTTCTTT. Protein: CASQRGWNTEAFF.

J is TRBJ1-1 and V is TRBV5-1; no definite D call. The CDR3 runs 13 residues. The V gene lost 4 bases and the J gene lost 7 bases, with 14 bases spanning the gap. Germline V lookup: CDR1 SGHRS, CDR2 YFSETQ. The CDR3 DNA sequence: TGCGCCAGCAGCCTTAACCCGGGCCGTGAAGCTTTCTTT. Protein product: CASSLNPGREAFF.

The chain employs TRBV12-5 and TRBJ2-7; TRBD1 is a possible D gene (6 bases). V was clipped by 5 bases and J by 4 bases, with 12 bases between them. Germline-derived CDR1 and CDR2 are LGHNT and FRNRAP. The CDR3 runs to 13 residues. The CDR3 protein is CASGHTGKYEQYF. In DNA form, the CDR3 reads TGTGCTAGTGGTCACACAGGGAAATACGAGCAGTACTTC.

V usage is TRBV6-5 and J usage is TRBJ1-1, with D possibly being TRBD1 (5 bases). Germline loops: CDR1 MNHEY, CDR2 SVGAGI. The CDR3 runs to 13 residues. Trimming took off 6 bases at V and 4 bases at J, with 12 bases between the two ends. In nucleotides, the CDR3 is TGTGCCAGCAGACAGGAGAGGGGCACTGAAGCTTTCTTT. Translation: CASRQERGTEAFF.

The V and J genes are TRBV4-2 and TRBJ2-5; 9 nucleotides line up with TRBD2. The V and J ends lost 0 bases and 5 bases, in that order; junction bases with no gene match: 16. Germline values: CDR1 LGHNA, CDR2 YNFKEQ. The CDR3 extends over 19 amino acids. The DNA of the CDR3 is TGTGCCAGCAGCCAAGATTGGTGGCGGGGGGGCCCGATACAGGAGACCCAGTACTTC. Protein: CASSQDWWRGGPIQETQYF.

This chain joins TRBV9 and TRBJ1-2; D is unresolved. This CDR3 has 14 residues. CDR1 is SGDLS and CDR2 is YYNGEE in the germline V gene. The V end lost 1 base, the J end lost 7 bases, and 14 bases lay between the germline ends. CDR3 in DNA: TGTGCCAGCAGCGTAAGGGCCGTGCCTTTTGGCTACACCTTC. It yields the protein CASSVRAVPFGYTF.